Shown below are 10 T cell receptor beta chains from a single sample sequenced in a study of spatial heterogeneity in lung cancer. Study results and caveats: Higher tumor mutation counts went along with higher counts of expanded intratumoral alpha and beta TCRs.

Time point in this sample: sample taken at primary tumor resection. Antigens for these TCRs are unknown. TCRdb reanalysed the 5' RACE reads using MiXCR and keeps one entry per CDR3 protein. The sample includes around 4,000 distinct CDR3 sequences, approximately 5% of them seen just once. The sample consisted of lung tumor tissue, taken at surgery. Receptor source: a female donor with early-stage non-small cell lung cancer.

This clonotype rates as medium-sized. The V call is TRBV15, the J call TRBJ2-4; weak D call: TRBD1 (5 bases). Per the germline V gene, CDR1 is LNHNV and CDR2 is YYDKDF (reference sequence). The CDR3 sequence is 16 residues long. Trimming removed 0 bases at V and 6 bases at J, with 15 bases between. In DNA form, the CDR3 reads TGTGCCACCAGCAGAGATTGGGGCCGGAGTGGAAACATTCAGTACTTC. Translating it yields CATSRDWGRSGNIQYF.

At least ten counts were recorded for this clonotype. J is TRBJ1-1 and V is TRBV12-3 or TRBV12-4, with D unresolved. This CDR3 comprises 13 residues. V lost 2 bases and J 1 base, leaving 5 bases between the germline ends. This CDR3 is CASSLRRNTEAFF. DNA of the CDR3: TGTGCCAGCAGTTTAAGAAGGAACACTGAAGCTTTCTTT.

By share of the sample, this clonotype is medium-sized (0.01 to 0.1%). The chain combines TRBV6-1 with TRBJ2-1; weak D call: TRBD2 (6 bases). The CDR3 loop spans 13 amino acids. Germline CDR1 is MNHNS and CDR2 is SASEGT. Between the trimmed V and J ends, which lost 8 bases and 7 bases, there was a span of 15 bases. Here the CDR3 DNA reads TGTGCCAGCGTGGGAGGTAGCCTGAATGAGCAGTTCTTC. Protein product: CASVGGSLNEQFF.

This clonotype qualifies as medium-sized. This chain links TRBV5-1 with TRBJ2-2; D gene unclear. Trimming stripped 5 bases from V and 0 bases from J, with 8 bases between. There are 14 residues in the CDR3. Germline values: CDR1 SGHRS, CDR2 YFSETQ. This chain's CDR3 is CASSDPPNTGELFF. The CDR3 coding sequence is TGCGCCAGCAGTGACCCCCCGAACACCGGGGAGCTGTTTTTT.

This rearrangement joins TRBV6-1 to TRBJ2-2, with D possibly being TRBD1 (6 bases). Germline assignment: CDR1 MNHNS and CDR2 SASEGT. There are 14 residues in the CDR3. V dropped 8 bases and J dropped 4 bases, with 14 bases sitting between them. CDR3 loop: CASGTGTFTGELFF. The CDR3 nucleotides are TGTGCCAGCGGAACCGGGACATTCACCGGGGAGCTGTTTTTT.

This clonotype is judged medium-sized. This chain connects TRBV7-8 to TRBJ2-5; 13 nucleotides agree with TRBD2. Trimming removed 7 bases from V and 2 bases from J; junction bases left unmatched: 13. The CDR3 is 18 amino acids. Germline assignment: CDR1 SGHVS and CDR2 FQNEAQ. CDR3 in amino acids: CASNNGRGLAGLQETQYF. Written as DNA, the CDR3 is TGTGCCAGCAATAATGGGAGGGGACTAGCGGGACTACAAGAGACCCAGTACTTC.

This clonotype was seen at least ten times. CDR3 DNA sequence: TGTGCCAGCAGCTTAGGGTGGGGGAATTCACCCCTCCACTTT. Amino acids: CASSLGWGNSPLHF. The chain couples TRBV11-2 to TRBJ1-6; D is perhaps TRBD1 (5 bases). With 1 base removed from V and 7 bases from J, the gap between germline ends came to 8 bases. This CDR3 has 14 residues. Germline CDR1 is SGHAT and CDR2 is FQNNGV.

The chain joins TRBV14 to TRBJ2-7; no clear D gene. The V end was cut by 1 base, the J end by 4 bases, with 8 bases between. Germline-derived CDR1 and CDR2 are SGHDN and FVKESK. The length of the CDR3 is 13 residues. The CDR3 DNA sequence: TGTGCCAGCAGCCAAGGCCCTCCGTACGAGCAGTACTTC. Protein sequence: CASSQGPPYEQYF.

This clonotype is labeled medium-sized. The CDR3 sequence is CASSYSIETTDTQYF. CDR3 sequence (DNA): TGTGCCAGCAGTTACTCGATAGAAACTACAGATACGCAGTATTTT. This sequence joins TRBV6-5 and TRBJ2-3; no clear D gene. CDR1 and CDR2 from the germline V gene are MNHEY and SVGAGI. CDR3 length: 15 residues. Between the trimmed V and J ends, which lost 0 bases and 3 bases, there was a span of 10 bases.

By sample fraction, this clonotype is medium-sized. The J gene is TRBJ1-2, the V gene TRBV5-1, with TRBD1 matching over 8 bases. The length of the CDR3 is 14 residues. With 3 bases clipped from V and 6 bases from J, the junction kept 7 bases outside the gene matches. CDR1 and CDR2 from the germline V gene are SGHRS and YFSETQ. For the CDR3, the DNA is TGCGCCAGCAGCTCGGGACAGGTGCTTAATGGCTACACCTTC. Residues: CASSSGQVLNGYTF.